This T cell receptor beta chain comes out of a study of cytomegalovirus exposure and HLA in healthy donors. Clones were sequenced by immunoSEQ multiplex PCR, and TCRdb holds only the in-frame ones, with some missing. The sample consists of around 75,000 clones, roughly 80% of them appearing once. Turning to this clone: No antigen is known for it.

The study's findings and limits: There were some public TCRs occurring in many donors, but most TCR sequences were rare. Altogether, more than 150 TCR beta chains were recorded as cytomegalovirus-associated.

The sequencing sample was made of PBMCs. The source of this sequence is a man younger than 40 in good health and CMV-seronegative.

CDR3 sequence: CASSPGGGGNQPQHF. Here the CDR3 DNA reads TGTGCCAGCTCACCAGGGGGAGGCGGCAATCAGCCCCAGCATTTT. V and J are TRBV18 and TRBJ1-5; D is possibly TRBD1 (5 bases). The CDR3 covers 15 residues. The germline V gene has CDR1 KGHSH and CDR2 LQKENI. V was trimmed by 2 bases and J by 2 bases, leaving 10 bases between them.